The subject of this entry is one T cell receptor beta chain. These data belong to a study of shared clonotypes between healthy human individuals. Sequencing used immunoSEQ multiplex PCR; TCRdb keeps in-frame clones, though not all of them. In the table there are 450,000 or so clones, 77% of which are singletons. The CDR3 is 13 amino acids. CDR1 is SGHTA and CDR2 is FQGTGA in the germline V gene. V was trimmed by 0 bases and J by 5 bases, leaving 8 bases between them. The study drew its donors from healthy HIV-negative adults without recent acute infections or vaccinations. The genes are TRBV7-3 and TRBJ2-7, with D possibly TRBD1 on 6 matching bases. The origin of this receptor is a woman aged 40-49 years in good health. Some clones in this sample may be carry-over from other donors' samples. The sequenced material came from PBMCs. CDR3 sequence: CASSLTGTNEQYF. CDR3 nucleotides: TGTGCCAGCAGCTTAACGGGGACAAACGAGCAGTACTTC.